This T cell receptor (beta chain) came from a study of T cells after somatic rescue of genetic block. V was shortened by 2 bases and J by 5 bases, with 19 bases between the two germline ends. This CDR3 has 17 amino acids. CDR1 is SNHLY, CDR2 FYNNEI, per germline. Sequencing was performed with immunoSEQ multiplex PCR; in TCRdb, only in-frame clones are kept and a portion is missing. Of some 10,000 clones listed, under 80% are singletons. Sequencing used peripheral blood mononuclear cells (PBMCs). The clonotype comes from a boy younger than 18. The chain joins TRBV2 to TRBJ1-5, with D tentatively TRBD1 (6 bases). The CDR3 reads CASSEWGRGFSYQPQHF. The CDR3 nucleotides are TGTGCCAGCAGTGAATGGGGCAGGGGCTTCAGTTATCAGCCCCAGCATTTT.